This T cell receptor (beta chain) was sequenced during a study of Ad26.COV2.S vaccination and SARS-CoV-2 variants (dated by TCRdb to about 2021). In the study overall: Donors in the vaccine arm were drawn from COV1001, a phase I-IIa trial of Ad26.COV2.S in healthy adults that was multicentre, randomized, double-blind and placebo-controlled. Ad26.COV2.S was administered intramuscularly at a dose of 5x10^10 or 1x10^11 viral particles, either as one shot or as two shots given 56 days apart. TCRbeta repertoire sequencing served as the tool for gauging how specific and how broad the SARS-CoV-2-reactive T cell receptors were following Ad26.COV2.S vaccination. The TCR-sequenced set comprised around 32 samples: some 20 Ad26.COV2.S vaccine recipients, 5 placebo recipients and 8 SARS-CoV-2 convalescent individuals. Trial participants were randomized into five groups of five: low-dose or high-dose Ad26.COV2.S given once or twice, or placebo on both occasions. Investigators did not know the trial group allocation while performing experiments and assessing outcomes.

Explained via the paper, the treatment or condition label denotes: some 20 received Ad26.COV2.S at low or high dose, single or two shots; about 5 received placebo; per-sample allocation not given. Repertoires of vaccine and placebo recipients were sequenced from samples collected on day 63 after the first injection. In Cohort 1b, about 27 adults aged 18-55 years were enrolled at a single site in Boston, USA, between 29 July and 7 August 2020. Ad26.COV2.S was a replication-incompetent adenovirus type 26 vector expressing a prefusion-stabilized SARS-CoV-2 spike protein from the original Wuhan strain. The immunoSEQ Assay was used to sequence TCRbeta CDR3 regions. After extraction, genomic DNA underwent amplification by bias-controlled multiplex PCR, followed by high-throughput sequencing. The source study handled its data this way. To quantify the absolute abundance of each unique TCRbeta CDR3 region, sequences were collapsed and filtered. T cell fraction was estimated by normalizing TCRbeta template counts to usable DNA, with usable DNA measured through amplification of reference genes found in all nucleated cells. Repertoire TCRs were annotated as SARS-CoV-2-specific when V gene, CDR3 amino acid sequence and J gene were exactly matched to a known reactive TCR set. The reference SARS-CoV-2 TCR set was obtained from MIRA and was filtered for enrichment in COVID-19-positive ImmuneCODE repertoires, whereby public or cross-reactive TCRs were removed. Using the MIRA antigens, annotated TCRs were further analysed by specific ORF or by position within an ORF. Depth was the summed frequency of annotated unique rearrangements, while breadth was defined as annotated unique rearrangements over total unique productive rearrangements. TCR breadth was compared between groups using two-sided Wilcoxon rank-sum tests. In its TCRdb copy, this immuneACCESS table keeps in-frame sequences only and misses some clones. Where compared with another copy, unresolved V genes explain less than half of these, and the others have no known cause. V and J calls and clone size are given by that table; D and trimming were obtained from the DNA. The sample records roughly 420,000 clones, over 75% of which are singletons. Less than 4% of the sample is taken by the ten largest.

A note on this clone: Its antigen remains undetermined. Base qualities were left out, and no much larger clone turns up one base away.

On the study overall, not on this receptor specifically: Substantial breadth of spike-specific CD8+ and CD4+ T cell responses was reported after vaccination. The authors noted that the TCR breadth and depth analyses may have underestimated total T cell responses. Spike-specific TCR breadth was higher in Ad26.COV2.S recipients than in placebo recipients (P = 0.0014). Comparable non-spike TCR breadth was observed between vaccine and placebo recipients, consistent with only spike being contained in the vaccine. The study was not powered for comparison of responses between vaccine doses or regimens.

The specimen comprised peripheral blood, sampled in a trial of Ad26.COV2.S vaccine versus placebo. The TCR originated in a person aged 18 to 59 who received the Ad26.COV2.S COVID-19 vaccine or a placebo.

This receptor has the CDR3 CASSLGTIGEKLFF. The sequenced DNA: TGTGCCAGCAGTCTCGGGACAATAGGGGAAAAACTGTTTTTT. This chain is built from TRBV28 and TRBJ1-4; 6 matching bases give a weak D call of TRBD1. Via the germline V gene, CDR1 is MDHEN and CDR2 SYDVKM. V was cut back by 5 bases and J by 8 bases, leaving a gap of 15 bases between them. The CDR3 holds 14 amino acids from the cysteine to the phenylalanine. The DNA shown is the 42-base CDR3, in frame from base 1.